This TCR beta chain was recovered during a study of T cell repertoires in cytomegalovirus infection. TCRdb reanalysed the reads using MiXCR and keeps one entry per CDR3 protein. The sample consists of around 320,000 distinct CDR3 sequences, more than 8% of them appearing once. CDR1 and CDR2 (germline): SGHVS, FNYEAQ. The CDR3 covers 17 residues. Trimming pared 2 bases from V and 5 bases from J, leaving 21 bases between. In its sample, this clonotype was seen many times. The V gene is TRBV7-6, the J gene TRBJ2-5, with D possibly matching TRBD2 (6 bases). The sequencing sample was made of PBMCs. The sequence was obtained from a human donor in good health (CMV status not recorded). Some clones in this sample may be carry-over from other donors' samples. The CDR3 is CASSLRLGGREGETQYF. CDR3 bases: TGTGCCAGCAGCTTAAGGCTTGGGGGGAGAGAAGGGGAGACCCAGTACTTC.